This T cell receptor (beta chain) was sequenced during a study of OX40 agonist ivuxolimab in advanced cancers. About the research overall: In this cohort, patients received ivuxolimab, an agonistic anti-OX40 (CD134) antibody. It was permissible to have had prior anti-PD-1, anti-PD-L1 or anti-CTLA-4 therapy, and about 40% had some. Dose-escalation patients' cancers were hepatocellular carcinoma, melanoma, renal cell or head and neck cancer. Study results and caveats: CD8+ T cells (on average) carried more expanded clones than CD4+ T cells.

V was shortened by 3 bases and J by 4 bases, with 7 bases between the two germline ends. This CDR3 contains 13 residues. Looked up from germline, CDR1 is LNHDA and CDR2 is SQIVND (reference sequence). Sequencing was performed with immunoSEQ multiplex PCR; in TCRdb, only in-frame clones are kept and a portion is missing. This sample has around 60,000 clones, with 85% to 95% found just once. On this clone: Antigen unknown.

The specimen comprised CD4+ or CD8+ T cells sorted from blood, sampled in a trial of the OX40 agonist ivuxolimab. This receptor was taken from an adult with an advanced solid tumor such as melanoma, head and neck, liver or kidney cancer. The chain is built from TRBV19 and TRBJ1-5; D is ambiguous. CDR3 nucleotides: TGTGCCAGTAGTATGTGGGAGAATCAGCCCCAGCATTTT. Translation: CASSMWENQPQHF.